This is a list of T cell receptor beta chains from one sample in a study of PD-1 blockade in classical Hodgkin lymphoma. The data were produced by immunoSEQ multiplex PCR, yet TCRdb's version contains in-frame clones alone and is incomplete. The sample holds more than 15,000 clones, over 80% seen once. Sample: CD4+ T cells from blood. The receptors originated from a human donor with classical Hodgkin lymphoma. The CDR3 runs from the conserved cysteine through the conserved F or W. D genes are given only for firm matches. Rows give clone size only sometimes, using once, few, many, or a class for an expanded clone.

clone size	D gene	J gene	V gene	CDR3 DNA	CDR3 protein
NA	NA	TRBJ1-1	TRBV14	TGTGCCAACAGCCAAGGGTGGACTGAAGCTTTCTTT	CANSQGWTEAFF
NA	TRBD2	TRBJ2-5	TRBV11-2	TGTGCCAGCGTAGCGGGAGTTCGAGAGACCCAGTACTTC	CASVAGVRETQYF
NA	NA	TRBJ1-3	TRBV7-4	TGTGCCAGCAGCCCCGGACCGCCGAGCTCTGGAAACACCATATATTTT	CASSPGPPSSGNTIYF
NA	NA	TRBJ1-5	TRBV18	TGTGCCAGCTCACCAGGGGTTGGGCAGCCCCAGCATTTT	CASSPGVGQPQHF
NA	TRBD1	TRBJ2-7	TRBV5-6	TGTGCCAGCAGCTTGGTTGACAGGGCGAGGGACGAGCAGTACTTC	CASSLVDRARDEQYF
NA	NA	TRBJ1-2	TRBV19	TGTGCCAGTAGTATCCCCGAAACTAACTATGGCTACACCTTC	CASSIPETNYGYTF
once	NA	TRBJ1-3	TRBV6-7	TGTGCCAGCAGACCTGGGACACATATCGATTACTCTGGAAACACCATATATTTT	CASRPGTHIDYSGNTIYF
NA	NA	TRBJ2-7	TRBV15	TGTGCCACCAGCAGGGGAAACGGAGGGGGCGAGCAGTACTTC	CATSRGNGGGEQYF
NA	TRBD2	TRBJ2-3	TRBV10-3	TGTGCCATCAGCTCGGGACTAGCGGGAGAAGTAGGGCAGTATTTT	CAISSGLAGEVGQYF
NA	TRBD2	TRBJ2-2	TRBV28	TGTGCCAGTTCTAGAGGCGGGAGGCGAGGGGAGCTGTTTTTT	CASSRGGRRGELFF
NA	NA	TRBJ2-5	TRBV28	TGTGCCAGCAGTTTCAGGGTGAGCTACGCCCAAGAGACCCAGTACTTC	CASSFRVSYAQETQYF
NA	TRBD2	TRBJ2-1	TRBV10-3	TGTGCCATCAATAACGGACTAGCGGTAAATGAGCAGTTCTTC	CAINNGLAVNEQFF
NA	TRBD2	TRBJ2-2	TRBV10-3	TGTGCCATCAGGGCCGGACTAGTAGAGACCGGGGAGCTGTTTTTT	CAIRAGLVETGELFF
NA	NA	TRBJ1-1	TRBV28	TGTGCCAGCAGGCACAGACAGAACACTGAAGCTTTCTTT	CASRHRQNTEAFF
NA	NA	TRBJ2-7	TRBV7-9	TGTGCCAGCAGCTCCGACGGTTACGAGCAGTACTTC	CASSSDGYEQYF
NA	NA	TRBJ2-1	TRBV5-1	TGCGCCAGCAGCTGGGCGGGCCCCAATGAGCAGTTCTTC	CASSWAGPNEQFF
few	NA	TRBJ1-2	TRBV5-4	TGTGCCAGCAGCATTGGTGGTTCCTATGGCTACACCTTC	CASSIGGSYGYTF
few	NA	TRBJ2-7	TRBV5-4	TGTGCCAGCAGCTTGATTGGCTGGGAGAACGAGCAGTACTTC	CASSLIGWENEQYF
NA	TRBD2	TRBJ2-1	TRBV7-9	TGTGCCAGCAGCCCTGAGGGGCGGGAGCACGATGAGCAGTTCTTC	CASSPEGREHDEQFF
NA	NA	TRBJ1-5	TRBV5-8	TGTGCCAGCAGCTCCAACAGGAGAGTTAGCAATCAGCCCCAGCATTTT	CASSSNRRVSNQPQHF
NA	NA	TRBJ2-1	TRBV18	TGTGCCAGCTCAGAGGTGGACTCCTACAATGAGCAGTTCTTC	CASSEVDSYNEQFF
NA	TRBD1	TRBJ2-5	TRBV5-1	TGCGCCAGCAGCTTGGCCACAGGGGGACCCCGTCAAGAGACCCAGTACTTC	CASSLATGGPRQETQYF
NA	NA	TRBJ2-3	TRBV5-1	TGCGCCAGCAGCCGGGACCCTCTTGCGGATACGCAGTATTTT	CASSRDPLADTQYF
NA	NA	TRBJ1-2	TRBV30	TGTGCGTTCTTCCTAGGGGGCTACACCTTC	CAFFLGGYTF
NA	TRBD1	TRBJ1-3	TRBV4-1	TGCGCCAGCAGCCCAGTTGGGACAGAGCTCGGAAACACCATATATTTT	CASSPVGTELGNTIYF
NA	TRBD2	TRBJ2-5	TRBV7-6	TGTGCCAGCAGCTTAGCGGGTGCGTGGGCTAGCGGGGAGAAGGAGACCCAGTACTTC	CASSLAGAWASGEKETQYF
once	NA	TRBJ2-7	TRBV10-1	TGCGCCAGCAGTGATGGTACAAGACAGACCTACGAGCAGTACTTC	CASSDGTRQTYEQYF
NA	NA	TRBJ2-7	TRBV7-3	TGTGCCAGCAGCTGGACCGGGACGGAGAACTACGAGCAGTACTTC	CASSWTGTENYEQYF
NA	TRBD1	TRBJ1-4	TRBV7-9	TGTGCCAGCAGCACCCGACAGGGTACAGAAAAACTGTTTTTT	CASSTRQGTEKLFF
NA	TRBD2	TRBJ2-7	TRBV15	TGTGCCACCAGCGGGGGACTAGCGGGAGTTTACGAGCAGTACTTC	CATSGGLAGVYEQYF
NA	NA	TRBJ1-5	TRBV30	TGTGCCTGGAGTCGGGGTATCAATCAGCCCCAGCATTTT	CAWSRGINQPQHF
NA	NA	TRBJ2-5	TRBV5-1	TGCGCCAGCAGCCACGACAGGTTGGAGACCCAGTACTTC	CASSHDRLETQYF
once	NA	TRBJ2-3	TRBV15	TGTGCCACCAGCAGAGGCCTGTGGGGACGGATCACAGATACGCAGTATTTT	CATSRGLWGRITDTQYF
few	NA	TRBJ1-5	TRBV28	TGTGCCAGCACCAGCGGGGCGCAGGGTAAGGCCCAGCATTTT	CASTSGAQGKAQHF
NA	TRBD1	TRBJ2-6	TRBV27	TGTGCCAGCAGTGGGACAGGGATAAATTTCGAGGGGGCCAACGTCCTGACTTTC	CASSGTGINFEGANVLTF
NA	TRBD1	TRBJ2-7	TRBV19	TGTGCCAGTAGGGCTAGGACAGGACCCTACGAGCAGTACTTC	CASRARTGPYEQYF
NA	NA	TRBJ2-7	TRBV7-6	TGTGCCAGCAGCTTAGGAGGAGGTGTACTCTACGAGCAGTACTTC	CASSLGGGVLYEQYF
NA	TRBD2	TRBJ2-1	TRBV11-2	TGTGCCAGCAGCCTCGGGGGGGGGCGGTTCTTC	CASSLGGGRFF
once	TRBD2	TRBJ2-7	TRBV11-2	TGTGCCAGCAGCTCCTGGGGAGGGGAAGGGGACGAGCAGTACTTC	CASSSWGGEGDEQYF
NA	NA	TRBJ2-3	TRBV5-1	TGCGCCAGCAGCTTGGAAAGGGGCACAGATACGCAGTATTTT	CASSLERGTDTQYF
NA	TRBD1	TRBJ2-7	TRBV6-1	TGTGCCAGCAGTGTCGGCCCGGGACAGAGTTACGAGCAGTACTTC	CASSVGPGQSYEQYF
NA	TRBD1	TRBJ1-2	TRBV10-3	TGTGCCATCAGTGAACGGGACAGCCCCGCGCTTTATGGCTACACCTTC	CAISERDSPALYGYTF
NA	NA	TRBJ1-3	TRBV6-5	TGTGCCAGCAGTTTCAGGGTCGGGAGCTCTGGAAACACCATATATTTT	CASSFRVGSSGNTIYF
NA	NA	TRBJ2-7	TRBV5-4	TGTGCCAGCAGCTTGGCCCCCTCGGCGCGGAAGACCTACGAGCAGTACTTC	CASSLAPSARKTYEQYF